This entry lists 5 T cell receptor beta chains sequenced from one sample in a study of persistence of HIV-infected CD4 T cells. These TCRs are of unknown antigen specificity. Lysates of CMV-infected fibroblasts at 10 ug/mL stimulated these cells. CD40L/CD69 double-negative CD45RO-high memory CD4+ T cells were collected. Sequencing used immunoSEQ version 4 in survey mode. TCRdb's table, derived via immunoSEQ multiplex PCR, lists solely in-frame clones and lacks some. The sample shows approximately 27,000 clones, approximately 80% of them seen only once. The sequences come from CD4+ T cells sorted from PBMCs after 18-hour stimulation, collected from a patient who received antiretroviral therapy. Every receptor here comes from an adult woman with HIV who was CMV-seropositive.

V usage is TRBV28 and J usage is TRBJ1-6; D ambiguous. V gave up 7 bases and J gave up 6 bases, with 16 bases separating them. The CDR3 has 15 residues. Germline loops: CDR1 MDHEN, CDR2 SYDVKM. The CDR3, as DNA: TGTGCCAGCACATCCCCTCGGGCTTTTAATTCACCCCTCCACTTT. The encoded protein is CASTSPRAFNSPLHF.

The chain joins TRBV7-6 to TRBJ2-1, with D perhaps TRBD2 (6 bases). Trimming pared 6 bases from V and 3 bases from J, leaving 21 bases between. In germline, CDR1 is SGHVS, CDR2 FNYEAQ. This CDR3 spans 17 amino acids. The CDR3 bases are TGTGCCAGCAGTTCTCGAATGGCGGGGCGAAACTACAATGAGCAGTTCTTC. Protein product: CASSSRMAGRNYNEQFF.

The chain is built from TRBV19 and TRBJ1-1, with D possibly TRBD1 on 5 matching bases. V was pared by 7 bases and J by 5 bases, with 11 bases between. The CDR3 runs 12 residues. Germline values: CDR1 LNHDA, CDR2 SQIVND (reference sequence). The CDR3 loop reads CASTRGGTEAFF. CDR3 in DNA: TGTGCCAGTACCCGCGGGGGTACTGAAGCTTTCTTT.

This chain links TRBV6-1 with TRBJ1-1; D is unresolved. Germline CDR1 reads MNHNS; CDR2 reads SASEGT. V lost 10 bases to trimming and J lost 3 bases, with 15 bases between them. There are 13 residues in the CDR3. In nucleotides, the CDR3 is TGTGCCACCCACGAGGTAACAGACACTGAAGCTTTCTTT. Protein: CATHEVTDTEAFF.

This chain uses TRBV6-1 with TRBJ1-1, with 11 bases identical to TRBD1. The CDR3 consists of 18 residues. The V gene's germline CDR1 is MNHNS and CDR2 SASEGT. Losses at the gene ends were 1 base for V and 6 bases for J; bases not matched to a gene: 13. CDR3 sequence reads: CASSEVFGQGAFWSEAFF. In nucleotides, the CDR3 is TGTGCCAGCAGTGAAGTTTTCGGACAGGGGGCTTTTTGGTCTGAAGCTTTCTTT.